The source of this T cell receptor (beta chain) is a study of vaccination effects on CD4 cells after COVID-19. About the research overall: The participants, recipients of two vaccine doses, got either BNT162b2 or mRNA-1273.

Clones were sequenced by immunoSEQ multiplex PCR, and TCRdb holds only the in-frame ones, with some missing. The sample has 70,000 or so clones; around 77% are singletons. From germline, CDR1 is MGHRA and CDR2 YSYEKL. The CDR3 contains 16 residues. The trim removed 4 bases at V and 5 bases at J, leaving 9 bases unmatched. As concerns this clone: Its antigen is not identified.

Culture lasted about ten days before CD4+ T cell isolation. Neither prior SARS-CoV-2 infection nor positive nucleocapsid antibodies were present in the vaccine recipients. Cultures got half-medium changes with IL-2 on days 3 and 7. The sequence was obtained from a human donor who received a COVID-19 vaccine. The sample here was CD4+ T cells from PBMCs cultured without peptide, taken before COVID-19 vaccination. This chain uses TRBV4-1 with TRBJ2-1, with 9 bases that match TRBD1. The chain's CDR3 is CASSRAWTGDNNEQFF. The CDR3 DNA reads TGCGCCAGCAGCCGGGCTTGGACAGGGGACAACAATGAGCAGTTCTTC.